This T cell receptor (beta chain) was obtained from a study of cytomegalovirus exposure and HLA in healthy donors. The PCR made use of 60 Vbeta and 13 Jbeta primers. The protocol was immunoSEQ multiplex PCR, while the TCRdb copy is restricted to in-frame clones and leaves out a portion. This sample's table reports around 120,000 clones. The TCR was taken from a man between 50 and 59 years old in good health and CMV-seronegative. The sample comprised PBMCs.

The CDR3 sequence: CASGFGPGRDEQFF. Here the CDR3 DNA reads TGTGCTAGTGGTTTCGGGCCGGGGAGGGATGAGCAGTTCTTC. This chain links TRBV12-5 with TRBJ2-1; 7 positions match TRBD2. V lost 3 bases and J lost 8; bases outside the gene matches: 7. CDR3 length: 14 residues. The germline CDR1 and CDR2 sequences are LGHNT and FRNRAP.